This T cell receptor beta chain was obtained from a study of identical twins. Study outcomes and limitations: Abundant beta clonotypes from cord blood bore fewer insertions; memory repertoires lacked this pattern. Where out-of-frame alpha sequences were twin-shared, they showed excess low generation probability.

Template switching (which added a universal primer site) was used, and cDNA carried unique molecular identifiers. TCRdb redid the calling of the 5' RACE reads with MiXCR, one entry per CDR3 protein. The table has fewer than 350,000 distinct CDR3 sequences, approximately 8% seen once. Germline V lookup: CDR1 LGHNA, CDR2 YNFKEQ. J was trimmed by 3 bases and V by 0 bases; bases with no gene match: 8. There are 17 residues in the CDR3. This clonotype was found many times. Its antigen remains unidentified. The sample was also linked to a second study, of yellow fever vaccine responses in identical twins. Turning to that study: Twins reportedly appeared to share part of their vaccine T cell response while keeping part individual.

The sample taken for sequencing was memory (CD45RO+) T cells sorted from blood. This chain uses TRBV4-2 with TRBJ2-4, with 7 nucleotides matching TRBD1. This TCR derives from a woman under 30 in good health. This CDR3 is CASSQESRGPGKNIQYF. In nucleotides, the CDR3 is TGTGCCAGCAGCCAAGAGTCTAGGGGGCCGGGCAAAAACATTCAGTACTTC.